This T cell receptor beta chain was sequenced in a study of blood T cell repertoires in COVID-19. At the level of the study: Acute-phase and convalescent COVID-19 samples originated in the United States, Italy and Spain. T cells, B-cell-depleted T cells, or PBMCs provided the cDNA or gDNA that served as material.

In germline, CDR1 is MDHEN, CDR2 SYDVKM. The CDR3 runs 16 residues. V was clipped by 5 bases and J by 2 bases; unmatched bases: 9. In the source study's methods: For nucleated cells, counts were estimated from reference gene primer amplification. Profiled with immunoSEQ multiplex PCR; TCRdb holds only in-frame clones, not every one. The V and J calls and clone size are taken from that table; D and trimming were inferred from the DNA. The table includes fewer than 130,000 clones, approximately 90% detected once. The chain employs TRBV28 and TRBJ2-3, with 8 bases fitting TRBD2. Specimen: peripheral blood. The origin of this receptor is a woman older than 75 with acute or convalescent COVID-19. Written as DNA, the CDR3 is TGTGCCAGCAGTCCCCGTGGTAGCGGGGCCACAGATACGCAGTATTTT. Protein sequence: CASSPRGSGATDTQYF.